Shown below are 24 T cell receptor beta chains from a single sample sequenced in a study of blood T cell repertoires in COVID-19. Sequencing used immunoSEQ multiplex PCR; TCRdb keeps in-frame clones, though not all of them. Of about 380,000 clones listed, around nine tenths are singletons. Sequencing used PBMCs or T cells enriched from blood (not recorded which). The source of these receptors is a young woman who had recovered from COVID-19.

This clone was observed a single time. This sequence joins TRBV11-3 and TRBJ2-2; 9 bases fit TRBD1. The J segment lost 5 bases and the V segment lost 6 bases, leaving 7 bases of the junction unmatched. This CDR3 is built from 15 residues. Germline CDR1 and CDR2: SGHNT and YENEEA. The CDR3 DNA reads as TGTGCCAGCAGTTTGACAGGGGGATCTACCGGGGAGCTGTTTTTT. Its translation: CASSLTGGSTGELFF.

The V and J genes are TRBV7-9 and TRBJ2-6; weak D call: TRBD1 (7 bases). V was trimmed by 5 bases and J by 0 bases, leaving 14 bases between them. Germline V lookup: CDR1 SEHNR, CDR2 FQNEAQ (reference sequence). There are 17 residues in the CDR3. CDR3 in DNA: TGTGCCAGCAGCCCGCGGGACAGTTTCTCTGGGGCCAACGTCCTGACTTTC. Protein: CASSPRDSFSGANVLTF. Supplemented by reference TRBV7-9 and TRBJ2-6, the full variable domain reads DTGVSQNPRHKITKRGQNVTFRCDPISEHNRLYWYRQTLGQGPEFLTYFQNEAQLEKSRLLSDRFSAERPKGSFSTLEIQRTEQGDSAMYLCASSPRDSFSGANVLTFGAGSRLTVL.

This chain connects TRBV27 to TRBJ2-2; possible D gene TRBD1, 6 bases. The CDR3 sequence is 13 residues long. Per the germline V gene, CDR1 is MNHEY and CDR2 is SMNVEV (reference sequence). Trimming took off 1 base at V and 6 bases at J, with 6 bases between the two ends. This CDR3 is CASSLWGPGELFF. The CDR3 coding sequence is TGTGCCAGCAGTTTATGGGGGCCCGGGGAGCTGTTTTTT.

The chain has TRBV6-5 and TRBJ2-2, with a weak D call TRBD1 (6 bases). The germline V and J ends were trimmed by 5 bases and 0 bases, with 10 bases remaining between them. The CDR3 sequence is 15 residues long. Per germline, CDR1 MNHEY and CDR2 SVGAGI. The CDR3 coding sequence is TGTGCCAGCAGTCAGGGGCGTCCGAACACCGGGGAGCTGTTTTTT. It encodes CASSQGRPNTGELFF.

This sequence joins TRBV4-3 and TRBJ2-2, with no clear D. The CDR3 has 18 residues. Trimming left V 0 bases short and J 0 bases short, with 14 bases between. Per germline, CDR1 LGHNA and CDR2 YSLEER. This chain's CDR3 is CASSQEPRLTPNTGELFF. As DNA, the CDR3 is TGCGCCAGCAGCCAAGAACCGCGTTTAACCCCGAACACCGGGGAGCTGTTTTTT.

The chain recombines TRBV5-4 with TRBJ1-5; no firm D call. V was pared by 0 bases and J by 6 bases, with 10 bases between. Per the germline V gene, CDR1 is SGHNT and CDR2 is YYREEE (reference sequence). There are 14 residues in the CDR3. The CDR3 is CASSLAGEGQPQHF. The CDR3 DNA is TGTGCCAGCAGCTTGGCTGGGGAGGGTCAGCCCCAGCATTTT.

The V call is TRBV2, the J call TRBJ1-6; the match to TRBD1 covers 7 bases. The V gene end was trimmed by 6 bases and the J gene end by 5 bases; junction bases not matched to a gene: 7. This CDR3 is built from 15 residues. Germline values: CDR1 SNHLY, CDR2 FYNNEI. The CDR3: CASRARDSNNSPLHF. In nucleotides, the CDR3 is TGTGCCAGCAGAGCCCGGGACAGCAATAATTCACCCCTCCACTTT.

The chain has TRBV5-4 and TRBJ2-7; the match to TRBD1 covers 8 bases. Germline V gene sequence: CDR1 SGHNT, CDR2 YYREEE (reference sequence). J lost 5 bases, V lost 3 bases, and 7 bases had no gene match. The CDR3 spans 14 residues. The CDR3 protein is CASSSVIQGDEQYF. CDR3 bases: TGTGCCAGCAGCTCAGTAATACAGGGGGACGAGCAGTACTTC.

This chain connects TRBV24-1 to TRBJ2-3; a weak D match, TRBD2 (5 bases). Trimming removed 0 bases at V and 5 bases at J, with 8 bases between. Germline-derived CDR1 and CDR2 are KGHDR and SFDVKD. The CDR3 extends over 14 amino acids. As DNA, the CDR3 is TGTGCCACCAGTGATTTGCGAGCGGTAGATACGCAGTATTTT. It specifies CATSDLRAVDTQYF.

The gene calls are TRBV19 and TRBJ1-6; D might be TRBD1 (6 bases). CDR3 length equals 14 residues. CDR1 and CDR2 from the germline V gene are LNHDA and SQIVND (reference sequence). Trimming stripped 9 bases from V and 5 bases from J, with 14 bases between. DNA for the CDR3: TGTGCCAGCTCAAACAGGGATAATAATTCACCCCTCCACTTT. Protein: CASSNRDNNSPLHF.

V is TRBV19 and J is TRBJ1-6; 9 positions agree with TRBD1. The CDR3 is 13 residues long. In germline, CDR1 is LNHDA, CDR2 SQIVND (reference sequence). V lost 8 bases, J lost 6 bases, and 2 bases stayed unmatched. As DNA, the CDR3 is TGTGCCAGTCGGACAGGGGTTAATTCACCCCTCCACTTT. Translating it yields CASRTGVNSPLHF.

V and J are TRBV5-1 and TRBJ2-7; maybe TRBD2 (7 bases). The CDR3 length is 14 residues. CDR1 is SGHRS, CDR2 YFSETQ, per germline. V lost 4 bases and J lost 5, with 16 bases in between. In DNA form, the CDR3 reads TGCGCCAGCAGCCCCCTTGGGGGGGGCGACGAGCAGTACTTC. This encodes CASSPLGGGDEQYF.

This chain uses TRBV29-1 with TRBJ2-5, with unresolved D. The CDR3 loop spans 11 amino acids. CDR1 SQVTM and CDR2 ANQGSEA come from the germline V gene. Between the trimmed V and J ends, which lost 6 bases and 4 bases, there was a span of 9 bases. This CDR3 is CSVVAGETQYF. The CDR3 nucleotides read TGCAGCGTGGTTGCCGGAGAGACCCAGTACTTC. The full variable domain, rest sourced from reference TRBV29-1 and TRBJ2-5, is SAVISQKPSRDICQRGTSLTIQCQVDSQVTMMFWYRQQPGQSLTLIATANQGSEATYESGFVIDKFPISRPNLTFSTLTVSNMSPEDSSIYLCSVVAGETQYFGPGTRLLVL.

This sequence joins TRBV12-3 or TRBV12-4 and TRBJ1-1; D unclear. V lost 3 bases, J lost 6 bases, and 8 bases lay in between. CDR3 length: 12 residues. The CDR3 protein is CASSFNTPEAFF. CDR3 coding DNA: TGTGCCAGCAGTTTTAACACCCCTGAAGCTTTCTTT.

The V call is TRBV7-3, the J call TRBJ1-1; D ambiguous. The germline V gene has CDR1 SGHTA and CDR2 FQGTGA. Trimming left V 0 bases short and J 1 base short, with 9 bases between. This CDR3 has 15 residues. CDR3 amino acids: CASSLTGSKNTEAFF. The CDR3 DNA follows: TGTGCCAGCAGCTTAACGGGCAGCAAGAACACTGAAGCTTTCTTT. The whole variable domain, filled in from reference TRBV7-3 and TRBJ1-1, reads GAGVSQTPSNKVTEKGKYVELRCDPISGHTALYWYRQSLGQGPEFLIYFQGTGAADDSGLPNDRFFAVRPEGSVSTLKIQRTERGDSAVYLCASSLTGSKNTEAFFGQGTRLTVV.

The V gene is TRBV7-3, the J gene TRBJ2-3; tentative D call: TRBD1 (6 bases). CDR1 SGHTA and CDR2 FQGTGA come from the germline V gene. The length of the CDR3 is 13 residues. The V end was cut by 5 bases, the J end by 5 bases, with 11 bases between. In DNA, the CDR3 is TGTGCCAGCAGCAACATGGACAGAGATACGCAGTATTTT. As protein: CASSNMDRDTQYF.

The rearrangement joins TRBV7-8 to TRBJ2-7; D not resolved. Trimming left V 1 base short and J 5 bases short, with 9 bases between. The CDR3 runs to 13 residues. Germline V gives CDR1 SGHVS, CDR2 FQNEAQ. CDR3 sequence: CASSLGGADEQYF. CDR3 nucleotide sequence: TGTGCCAGCAGCTTAGGAGGTGCGGACGAGCAGTACTTC.

The genes are TRBV5-4 and TRBJ2-7, with a weak D call TRBD1 (6 bases). The CDR3 is 13 amino acids. Trimming took 3 bases from V and 4 from J, leaving 11 bases between them. Germline values: CDR1 SGHNT, CDR2 YYREEE (reference sequence). DNA of the CDR3: TGTGCCAGCAGCTCTCAGGGGCATTACGAGCAGTACTTC. As protein: CASSSQGHYEQYF. Based on the CDR3 plus reference TRBV5-4 and TRBJ2-7, the full variable domain is ETGVTQSPTHLIKTRGQQVTLRCSSQSGHNTVSWYQQALGQGPQFIFQYYREEENGRGNFPPRFSGLQFPNYSSELNVNALELDDSALYLCASSSQGHYEQYFGPGTRLTVT.

This clone has only a few counts. V is TRBV10-3 and J is TRBJ2-1; TRBD2 agrees at 14 bases. This CDR3 has 17 amino acids. The J segment lost 1 base and the V segment lost 4 bases, leaving 3 bases of the junction unmatched. The germline V gene encodes CDR1 ENHRY and CDR2 SYGVKD. The CDR3 sequence: CAISGRTSGGSYNEQFF. CDR3 nucleotides: TGTGCCATCAGTGGGCGGACTAGCGGGGGGTCCTACAATGAGCAGTTCTTC.

The genes are TRBV5-4 and TRBJ1-3, with D possibly being TRBD1 (6 bases). The CDR3 covers 15 residues. The V end was cut by 3 bases, the J end by 0 bases, with 10 bases between. Germline loops: CDR1 SGHNT, CDR2 YYREEE (reference sequence). CDR3 DNA: TGTGCCAGCAGCTCTGCACAGGGCTCTGGAAACACCATATATTTT. Protein: CASSSAQGSGNTIYF.

This chain links TRBV4-1 with TRBJ2-1, with a possible D match to TRBD1 (6 bases). V lost 1 base, J lost 3 bases, and 13 bases lay in between. This CDR3 contains 16 residues. Germline lookup yields CDR1 MGHRA and CDR2 YSYEKL. The CDR3 region is CASSQGPGDIYNEQFF. The CDR3 DNA is TGCGCCAGCAGCCAAGGGCCAGGGGATATCTACAATGAGCAGTTCTTC.

This clone was seen once. The rearrangement uses TRBV28 and TRBJ1-1, with D unclear. CDR1 and CDR2 (germline): MDHEN, SYDVKM. V was clipped by 5 bases and J by 1 base, with 17 bases between them. This CDR3 is built from 16 residues. CDR3 bases: TGTGCCAGCAGTCCGGTCGATGTGGCGGCGAACACTGAAGCTTTCTTT. Protein: CASSPVDVAANTEAFF.

The rearrangement joins TRBV3-1 (or the pseudogene TRBV3-2) to TRBJ2-2; 8 bases are a match to TRBD1. The germline CDR1 and CDR2 sequences are LGHDT and YNNKEL (reference sequence). The trim removed 3 bases at V and 3 bases at J, leaving 3 bases unmatched. The CDR3 runs 15 residues. The CDR3 region has the DNA TGTGCCAGCAGCCACAGGGGGCCCCACACCGGGGAGCTGTTTTTT. Translation: CASSHRGPHTGELFF.

CDR3 in amino acids: CASSLTRTSGGALGTQYF. Here the CDR3 DNA reads TGTGCCAGCAGCTTAACAAGGACTAGCGGGGGAGCTTTGGGGACCCAGTACTTC. The rearrangement uses TRBV7-9 and TRBJ2-5; 13 nucleotides agree with TRBD2. The CDR3 loop spans 18 amino acids. Germline V gene sequence: CDR1 SEHNR, CDR2 FQNEAQ (reference sequence). The ends lost 2 bases at V and 7 bases at J; junction bases unmatched: 13. Drawing the rest from reference TRBV7-9 and TRBJ2-5, the complete variable domain is DTGVSQNPRHKITKRGQNVTFRCDPISEHNRLYWYRQTLGQGPEFLTYFQNEAQLEKSRLLSDRFSAERPKGSFSTLEIQRTEQGDSAMYLCASSLTRTSGGALGTQYFGPGTRLLVL.